What follows are 13 T cell receptor beta chains derived from one specimen sequenced in a study of blood T cell repertoires in COVID-19. Assay: immunoSEQ multiplex PCR; the TCRdb copy retains only in-frame clones and omits some. Here the sample spans around 80,000 clones, around 79% being singletons. Sequenced sample: peripheral blood. These receptors originate from an elderly man with acute or convalescent COVID-19.

The chain carries TRBV29-1 and TRBJ2-7; D not certain. The ends were cut back, 8 bases at V and 3 bases at J, with 5 bases in the middle. CDR3 size: 9 residues. Germline-derived CDR1 and CDR2 are SQVTM and ANQGSEA. For the CDR3, the DNA is TGCAGCCCCCACTACGAGCAGTACTTC. It encodes CSPHYEQYF.

The V call is TRBV5-1, the J call TRBJ2-3, with D possibly matching TRBD1 (6 bases). The germline V gene encodes CDR1 SGHRS and CDR2 YFSETQ. V gave up 5 bases and J gave up 0 bases, with 13 bases separating them. CDR3 length equals 15 residues. The CDR3 is CASRVAGESTDTQYF. The DNA of the CDR3 is TGCGCCAGCAGGGTGGCAGGGGAGAGCACAGATACGCAGTATTTT.

This chain uses TRBV7-2 with TRBJ2-2; D possibly corresponds to TRBD1 (5 bases). This CDR3 region has 17 residues. Trimming removed 5 bases at V and 0 bases at J, with 16 bases between. Germline CDR1 and CDR2: SGHTA and FQGNSA. Here the CDR3 reads CASSPPLGRSNTGELFF. The CDR3 region has the DNA TGTGCCAGCAGCCCCCCCTTGGGGCGCTCGAACACCGGGGAGCTGTTTTTT.

V usage is TRBV6-5 and J usage is TRBJ1-1; 9 bases are a match to TRBD1. This CDR3 comprises 14 residues. The germline V gene encodes CDR1 MNHEY and CDR2 SVGAGI. V was pared by 7 bases and J by 6 bases, with 9 bases of the junction left unmatched. The CDR3 DNA reads as TGTGCCAGCACTCGACAGGGGGTTAAAGCTGAAGCTTTCTTT. It is translated as CASTRQGVKAEAFF.

The chain links TRBV30 to TRBJ2-7, with D tentatively TRBD1 (5 bases). Germline CDR1 reads GTSNPN; CDR2 reads SVGIG (reference sequence). V was pared by 1 base and J by 0 bases, with 10 bases between. The CDR3 consists of 14 residues. CDR3 protein: CAWSGQWSSYEQYF. In DNA, the CDR3 is TGTGCCTGGAGTGGACAGTGGAGCTCCTACGAGCAGTACTTC. Together with reference TRBV30 and TRBJ2-7, the CDR3 gives the full variable domain: SQTIHQWPATLVQPVGSPLSLECTVEGTSNPNLYWYRQAAGRGLQLLFYSVGIGQISSEVPQNLSASRPQDRQFILSSKKLLLSDSGFYLCAWSGQWSSYEQYFGPGTRLTVT.

The chain has TRBV19 and TRBJ2-5; D unresolved. Germline V gene sequence: CDR1 LNHDA, CDR2 SQIVND (reference sequence). V was clipped by 5 bases and J by 4 bases, with 26 bases between them. CDR3 length: 18 amino acids. The CDR3 sequence is CASSQPRSANQAGETQYF. Written as DNA, the CDR3 is TGTGCCAGTAGTCAACCCCGGTCGGCAAACCAGGCAGGAGAGACCCAGTACTTC. The full variable domain, with the rest looked up from reference TRBV19 and TRBJ2-5, is DGGITQSPKYLFRKEGQNVTLSCEQNLNHDAMYWYRQDPGQGLRLIYYSQIVNDFQKGDIAEGYSVSREKKESFPLTVTSAQKNPTAFYLCASSQPRSANQAGETQYFGPGTRLLVL.

This rearrangement joins TRBV5-1 to TRBJ2-7; D is uncertain. Trimming shortened V by 0 bases and J by 2 bases, and 9 bases separated the two germline ends. The CDR3 is made up of 14 amino acids. Germline CDR1 is SGHRS and CDR2 is YFSETQ. The CDR3 protein is CASSLAVVPYEQYF. For the CDR3, the DNA is TGCGCCAGCAGCTTGGCGGTGGTCCCCTACGAGCAGTACTTC.

The chain joins TRBV5-1 to TRBJ2-2; perhaps TRBD1 as D (5 bases). V was shortened by 1 base and J by 7 bases, with 8 bases between the two germline ends. This CDR3 has 13 amino acids. Germline V gene data show CDR1 as SGHRS and CDR2 as YFSETQ. The CDR3, as DNA: TGCGCCAGCAGCTTGTACCAGGGCGGGGAGCTGTTTTTT. Protein: CASSLYQGGELFF.

The chain joins TRBV7-2 to TRBJ1-1; a weak D match, TRBD1 (5 bases). The CDR3 totals 14 residues. Germline CDR1 SGHTA, CDR2 FQGNSA. The V end lost 0 bases, the J end lost 1 base, and 6 bases lay between the germline ends. CDR3 amino acids: CASSLAGGNTEAFF. CDR3 in DNA: TGTGCCAGCAGCTTAGCCGGGGGGAACACTGAAGCTTTCTTT. The full variable domain, its missing parts supplied by reference TRBV7-2 and TRBJ1-1, is GAGVSQSPSNKVTEKGKDVELRCDPISGHTALYWYRQSLGQGLEFLIYFQGNSAPDKSGLPSDRFSAERTGGSVSTLTIQRTQQEDSAVYLCASSLAGGNTEAFFGQGTRLTVV.

This clone was recorded only once. V is TRBV7-3 and J is TRBJ2-3, with D unresolved. The V gene's germline CDR1 is SGHTA and CDR2 FQGTGA. This CDR3 is 15 amino acids long. With 1 base removed from V and 0 bases from J, the gap between germline ends came to 8 bases. The CDR3: CASSLMGTSTDTQYF. In nucleotides, the CDR3 is TGTGCCAGCAGCTTAATGGGCACTAGCACAGATACGCAGTATTTT.

The chain has TRBV2 and TRBJ1-1; D unresolved. V was pared by 5 bases and J by 2 bases, with 9 bases between. CDR1 and CDR2 from the germline V gene are SNHLY and FYNNEI. CDR3 length equals 13 residues. The CDR3 here is CASSQTANTEAFF. The CDR3 bases are TGTGCCAGCAGTCAAACAGCAAACACTGAAGCTTTCTTT.

This chain links TRBV4-1 with TRBJ1-6; no clear D gene. CDR1 and CDR2 from the germline V gene are MGHRA and YSYEKL. The germline V and J ends were trimmed by 1 base and 6 bases, with 10 bases remaining between them. CDR3 length equals 15 residues. Here the CDR3 DNA reads TGCGCCAGCAGCCAAGCCCTAATCTCTAATTCACCCCTCCACTTT. Its translation: CASSQALISNSPLHF.

J is TRBJ2-1 and V is TRBV2; 14 positions match TRBD2. The V gene end was trimmed by 6 bases and the J gene end by 3 bases; junction bases not matched to a gene: 7. Germline CDR1 is SNHLY and CDR2 is FYNNEI. This CDR3 comprises 17 residues. In DNA, the CDR3 is TGTGCCAGCAGCGGGGGACTAGCGGGGGCGTTCTACAATGAGCAGTTCTTC. Amino acids: CASSGGLAGAFYNEQFF. The full variable domain, with the rest looked up from reference TRBV2 and TRBJ2-1, is EPEVTQTPSHQVTQMGQEVILRCVPISNHLYFYWYRQILGQKVEFLVSFYNNEISEKSEIFDDQFSVERPDGSNFTLKIRSTKLEDSAMYFCASSGGLAGAFYNEQFFGPGTRLTVL.